The next 17 T cell receptor beta chains were all read from a single sample in a study of cytomegalovirus exposure and HLA in healthy donors. Some clones are missing from TCRdb's copy, which holds only in-frame ones; the method was immunoSEQ multiplex PCR. The sample contains around 400,000 clones, 75% to 90% of which appear only once. The sequencing sample was made of PBMCs. The receptor source for this set is a woman aged 18-29 years in good health and CMV-seronegative.

In this sample, this clone turned up once. This sequence joins TRBV18 and TRBJ2-3; D call uncertain. CDR1 and CDR2 (germline): KGHSH, LQKENI. Trimming shortened V by 6 bases and J by 2 bases, and 15 bases separated the two germline ends. The CDR3 is made up of 15 amino acids. CDR3 DNA: TGTGCCAGCTCCCCTAACCTAACCCCCACAGATACGCAGTATTTT. Its translation: CASSPNLTPTDTQYF.

Remarks on this clone: The same CDR3 is also encoded by other DNA sequences in this sample. CDR3 DNA: TGTGCCAGCAGCCTAAGGGGGGGAGCTTTCTTT. This translates into CASSLRGGAFF. The rearrangement links TRBV28 to TRBJ1-1, with D perhaps matching TRBD1 (6 bases). V was clipped by 6 bases and J by 10 bases, with 12 bases between them. The CDR3 sequence is 11 residues long. Germline V gene data show CDR1 as MDHEN and CDR2 as SYDVKM.

The chain couples TRBV10-1 to TRBJ2-2, with 10 bases aligning to TRBD2. The V gene end was trimmed by 4 bases and the J gene end by 4 bases; junction bases not matched to a gene: 6. Germline V gene data show CDR1 as WNHNN and CDR2 as SYGVQD (reference sequence). This CDR3 is built from 16 residues. The DNA of the CDR3 is TGCGCCAGCAGTGGGCCTAGCGGGGGTTCCACCGGGGAGCTGTTTTTT. Amino acid sequence: CASSGPSGGSTGELFF.

The V and J genes are TRBV5-1 and TRBJ2-1; the D gene is possibly TRBD2 (6 bases). The CDR3 has 14 amino acids. The V gene lost 4 bases and the J gene lost 7 bases, with 15 bases spanning the gap. The germline V gene encodes CDR1 SGHRS and CDR2 YFSETQ. In DNA, the CDR3 is TGCGCCAGCAGCCTGGTGGGGGGTAATAATGAGCAGTTCTTC. Its translation: CASSLVGGNNEQFF.

The V call is TRBV19, the J call TRBJ2-7, with a tentative D call TRBD1 (5 bases). The CDR3 has 11 residues. Germline V gene data show CDR1 as LNHDA and CDR2 as SQIVND (reference sequence). The germline V and J ends were trimmed by 6 bases and 4 bases, with 7 bases remaining between them. The CDR3 spells CASRAGYEQYF. Written as DNA, the CDR3 is TGTGCCAGTAGAGCAGGGTACGAGCAGTACTTC.

V and J are TRBV19 and TRBJ1-2; 11 bases are a match to TRBD1. V was pared by 7 bases and J by 8 bases, with 12 bases of the junction left unmatched. The V gene's germline CDR1 is LNHDA and CDR2 SQIVND (reference sequence). CDR3 length equals 15 residues. The CDR3 region is CASTLDRGQSRGYTF. In DNA, the CDR3 is TGTGCCAGTACCTTGGACAGGGGGCAGAGTAGGGGCTACACCTTC.

The chain has TRBV7-8 and TRBJ1-1; TRBD1 might be the D (5 bases). Germline CDR1 is SGHVS and CDR2 is FQNEAQ. This CDR3 is 15 amino acids long. The germline V and J ends were trimmed by 0 bases and 1 base, with 9 bases remaining between them. This CDR3 reads CASSLALQGNTEAFF. The DNA for the CDR3 is TGTGCCAGCAGCTTAGCGCTCCAGGGGAACACTGAAGCTTTCTTT.

Comment on this clone: Other nucleotide sequences from this sample produce the same CDR3. The chain carries TRBV4-2 and TRBJ1-4; TRBD1 might be the D (5 bases). This CDR3 comprises 14 residues. Trimming removed 1 base from V and 4 bases from J, with 7 bases in between. Germline loops: CDR1 LGHNA, CDR2 YNFKEQ. CDR3 nucleotide sequence: TGTGCCAGCAGCCAAGGGGGACTTAATGAAAAACTGTTTTTT. Translating it yields CASSQGGLNEKLFF.

The chain joins TRBV6-1 to TRBJ1-1; D is unresolved. V gave up 5 bases and J gave up 1 base, with 8 bases separating them. Germline values: CDR1 MNHNS, CDR2 SASEGT. The CDR3 sequence is 13 residues long. In nucleotides, the CDR3 is TGTGCCAGCAGTAAACGGGGGAACACTGAAGCTTTCTTT. Amino acid sequence: CASSKRGNTEAFF.

The V call is TRBV30, the J call TRBJ2-7, with D possibly TRBD2 on 6 matching bases. Trimming stripped 1 base from V and 0 bases from J, with 10 bases between. From germline, CDR1 is GTSNPN and CDR2 SVGIG (reference sequence). CDR3 size: 14 residues. The CDR3 coding sequence is TGTGCCTGGAGTGGGGGGGAGATCTCCTACGAGCAGTACTTC. This codes for CAWSGGEISYEQYF.

This chain joins TRBV4-1 and TRBJ2-1; TRBD2 aligns across 12 bases. The J segment lost 6 bases and the V segment lost 1 base, leaving 7 bases of the junction unmatched. Germline V gene lookup returns CDR1 MGHRA and CDR2 YSYEKL. This CDR3 has 17 residues. CDR3 loop: CASSQATSGSWGNEQFF. CDR3 DNA sequence: TGCGCCAGCAGCCAAGCGACTAGCGGGAGTTGGGGCAATGAGCAGTTCTTC.

In regard to this clone: Other DNA sequences in this specimen translate into the identical CDR3. The chain is built from TRBV18 and TRBJ2-7; D gene uncertain. V gave up 3 bases and J gave up 0 bases, with 3 bases separating them. The germline CDR1 and CDR2 sequences are KGHSH and LQKENI. There are 12 residues in the CDR3. This CDR3 is CASSPSSYEQYF. The CDR3, as DNA: TGTGCCAGCTCACCTAGCTCCTACGAGCAGTACTTC.

The J gene is TRBJ1-2, the V gene TRBV5-1; TRBD1 matches at 10 bases. Germline V gene lookup returns CDR1 SGHRS and CDR2 YFSETQ. CDR3 length: 15 residues. Trimming took 4 bases from V and 4 from J; bases not matched to a gene: 7. CDR3 nucleotide sequence: TGCGCCAGCAGCGTCGACAGGGGGCTTGCCTATGGCTACACCTTC. Amino acid sequence: CASSVDRGLAYGYTF.

This chain connects TRBV2 to TRBJ2-1; 10 positions match TRBD1. CDR3 length: 13 amino acids. After removal of 6 bases from V and 16 bases from J, the junction contained 12 bases not matched to a gene. In germline, CDR1 is SNHLY, CDR2 FYNNEI. The DNA for the CDR3 is TGTGCCAGCAGACGGACAGGGGGGTTCTCCTCTTTCTTC. It yields the protein CASRRTGGFSSFF.

V is TRBV6-1 and J is TRBJ1-1; maybe TRBD1 (5 bases). CDR1 is MNHNS, CDR2 SASEGT, per germline. The CDR3 consists of 15 residues. Trimming took 5 bases from V and 1 from J, leaving 14 bases between them. CDR3 DNA: TGTGCCAGCAGTCTCCTGGGAGGGACGAACACTGAAGCTTTCTTT. This codes for CASSLLGGTNTEAFF.

This chain uses TRBV6-5 with TRBJ1-5; TRBD1 matches at 7 bases. The CDR3 has 12 residues. V lost 10 bases, J lost 1 base, and 1 base stayed unmatched. Germline CDR1 is MNHEY and CDR2 is SVGAGI. CDR3 loop: CATGQSNQPQHF. The DNA of the CDR3 is TGTGCCACGGGACAGAGCAATCAGCCCCAGCATTTT.

This clone turned up a few times. This chain connects TRBV5-4 to TRBJ2-1; D unclear. Germline V gene sequence: CDR1 SGHNT, CDR2 YYREEE (reference sequence). The CDR3 length is 13 residues. V was cut by 2 bases and J by 3 bases, with 6 bases left in between. The CDR3 DNA follows: TGTGCCAGCAGCTTTACGGGCTACAATGAGCAGTTCTTC. Its protein product is CASSFTGYNEQFF.